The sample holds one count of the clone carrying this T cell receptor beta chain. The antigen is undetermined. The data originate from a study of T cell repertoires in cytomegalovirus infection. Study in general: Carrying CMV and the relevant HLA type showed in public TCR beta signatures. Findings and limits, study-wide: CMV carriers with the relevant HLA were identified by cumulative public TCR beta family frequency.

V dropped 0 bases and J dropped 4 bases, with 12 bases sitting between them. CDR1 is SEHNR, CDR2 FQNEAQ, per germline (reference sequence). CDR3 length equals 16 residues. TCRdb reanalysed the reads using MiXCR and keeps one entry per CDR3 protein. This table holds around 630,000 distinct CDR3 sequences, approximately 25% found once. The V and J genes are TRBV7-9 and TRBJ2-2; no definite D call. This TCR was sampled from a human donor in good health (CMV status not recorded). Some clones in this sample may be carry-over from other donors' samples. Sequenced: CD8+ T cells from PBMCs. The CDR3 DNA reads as TGTGCCAGCAGCTTAGCAGGTGACGGACCCACCGGGGAGCTGTTTTTT. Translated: CASSLAGDGPTGELFF.